These T cell receptor beta chains were read from a single sample in a study of human T cells and chemical hapten exposure. TCRdb reprocessed the RACE reads with MiXCR, giving one entry per CDR3 protein. The table has 300,000 to 450,000 distinct CDR3 sequences, around 5.5% seen once. The material was whole blood, obtained in connection with sensitization to the hapten diphenylcyclopropenone (DPC). The source of these receptors is a woman aged 45-60 years with alopecia areata. Some clones in this sample may be carry-over from other donors' samples. Each CDR3 is given with its conserved first and last residue. The D gene is left open where the match is weak. Rows may omit the clone size; those that give it use once, few, many or a size class.

clone_size | d_call | j_call | v_call | cdr3_nt | cdr3_aa
many | - | TRBJ1-1 | TRBV29-1 | TGCAGCGTTTCGGCCTCTGACACTGAAGCTTTCTTT | CSVSASDTEAFF
few | - | TRBJ1-2 | TRBV2 | TGTGCCAGCAGTGTAAAAATCCTAGTAGGCTATGGCTACACCTTC | CASSVKILVGYGYTF
- | - | TRBJ2-3 | TRBV7-9 | TGTGCCAGTAAAGTATCGGGGGGCCCAGATACGCAGTATTTT | CASKVSGGPDTQYF
- | - | TRBJ2-1 | TRBV29-1 | TGCAGCGTTGCCCCAATCGAGGAGCAGTTCTTC | CSVAPIEEQFF
many | - | TRBJ2-1 | TRBV12-3/TRBV12-4 | TGTGCCAGCAGGCCTCCTAGCGTCCATGAGCAGTTCTTC | CASRPPSVHEQFF
few | - | TRBJ1-1 | TRBV28 | TGTGCCAGCAGTTTTCTATCAAACACTGAAGCTTTCTTT | CASSFLSNTEAFF
few | - | TRBJ2-5 | TRBV7-2 | TGTGCCAGCAGCTTAGTTGTCGGGGGGCTGGAGACCCAGTACTTC | CASSLVVGGLETQYF
many | - | TRBJ2-1 | TRBV28 | TGTGCCAGCAGTTTCTTCGCCAGGGGAGCGGGCAATGAGCAGTTCTTC | CASSFFARGAGNEQFF
few | TRBD1 | TRBJ1-2 | TRBV12-3/TRBV12-4 | TGTGCCAGCCAGAACAGGGGAGGCTATGGCTACACCTTC | CASQNRGGYGYTF
- | - | TRBJ1-5 | TRBV20-1 | TGCAGTGCAGGCACCTCTAGCAATCAGCCCCAGCATTTT | CSAGTSSNQPQHF
many | - | TRBJ1-3 | TRBV20-1 | TGCAGTGCTAGCCCTGGGGGGAGTTATGGAAACACCATATATTTT | CSASPGGSYGNTIYF
few | TRBD2 | TRBJ2-7 | TRBV28 | TGTGCCAGCAGCACAGCCAATAGCGGGAGTAGACACGAGCAGTACTTC | CASSTANSGSRHEQYF
few | - | TRBJ2-5 | TRBV4-1 | TGCGCCAGCAGCTACCCTTTGAGTGGGGCCCAAGAGACCCAGTACTTC | CASSYPLSGAQETQYF
few | TRBD2 | TRBJ2-1 | TRBV7-2 | TGTGCCAGCAGCCCGGGACTAAATGAGCAGTTCTTC | CASSPGLNEQFF
many | - | TRBJ1-1 | TRBV30 | TGTGCCTGGACAGGGAAAGGGGTATACACTGAAGCTTTCTTT | CAWTGKGVYTEAFF
many | - | TRBJ2-3 | TRBV27 | TGTGCCAGCGGTATTGGGGCAGGCACAGATACGCAGTATTTT | CASGIGAGTDTQYF
- | - | TRBJ1-2 | TRBV12-3/TRBV12-4 | TGTGCCAGCACCCCGTCAGGGTCTAACTATGGCTACACCTTC | CASTPSGSNYGYTF
- | TRBD2 | TRBJ2-1 | TRBV5-6 | TGTGCCAGCAGCTTAGCGGGAGGGCAAAATGAGCAGTTCTTC | CASSLAGGQNEQFF
- | - | TRBJ2-7 | TRBV4-3 | TGCGCCAGCAGCCAAGGCTCCCAAAGTACCTCCTACGAGCAGTACTTC | CASSQGSQSTSYEQYF
few | - | TRBJ2-1 | TRBV12-3/TRBV12-4 | TGTGCCAGCAGTTTTCACGGGAGCTCCTACAATGAGCAGTTCTTC | CASSFHGSSYNEQFF
- | - | TRBJ2-1 | TRBV18 | TGTGCCAGCTCCCGCAGGCCTAGCTCCTACAATGAGCAGTTCTTC | CASSRRPSSYNEQFF
many | - | TRBJ1-4 | TRBV6-5 | TGTGCCAGCAGTTACTCATGGGGAGCAACTAATGAAAAACTGTTTTTT | CASSYSWGATNEKLFF
few | - | TRBJ1-1 | TRBV29-1 | TGCAGCGTCCCTAGCGGGGCTATGAACACTGAAGCTTTCTTT | CSVPSGAMNTEAFF
many | - | TRBJ2-7 | TRBV27 | TGTGCCAGCAGTCCCCAGGTGTTCTCCTACGAGCAGTACTTC | CASSPQVFSYEQYF
- | TRBD1 | TRBJ2-5 | TRBV6-6 | TGTGCCAGCAGTATGGGACAGGGGAGGGGAGAGACCCAGTACTTC | CASSMGQGRGETQYF